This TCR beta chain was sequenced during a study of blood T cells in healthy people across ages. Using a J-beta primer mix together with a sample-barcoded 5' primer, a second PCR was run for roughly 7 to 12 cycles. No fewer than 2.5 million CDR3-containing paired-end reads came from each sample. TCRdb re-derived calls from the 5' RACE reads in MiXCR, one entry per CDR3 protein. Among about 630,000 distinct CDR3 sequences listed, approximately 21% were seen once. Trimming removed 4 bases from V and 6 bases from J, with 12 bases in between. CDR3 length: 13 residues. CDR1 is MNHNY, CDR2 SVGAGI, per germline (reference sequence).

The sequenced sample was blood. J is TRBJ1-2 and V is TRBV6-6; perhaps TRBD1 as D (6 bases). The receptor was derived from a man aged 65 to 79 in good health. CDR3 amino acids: CASSWKAGDGYTF. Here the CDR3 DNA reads TGTGCCAGCAGTTGGAAGGCAGGGGATGGCTACACCTTC.